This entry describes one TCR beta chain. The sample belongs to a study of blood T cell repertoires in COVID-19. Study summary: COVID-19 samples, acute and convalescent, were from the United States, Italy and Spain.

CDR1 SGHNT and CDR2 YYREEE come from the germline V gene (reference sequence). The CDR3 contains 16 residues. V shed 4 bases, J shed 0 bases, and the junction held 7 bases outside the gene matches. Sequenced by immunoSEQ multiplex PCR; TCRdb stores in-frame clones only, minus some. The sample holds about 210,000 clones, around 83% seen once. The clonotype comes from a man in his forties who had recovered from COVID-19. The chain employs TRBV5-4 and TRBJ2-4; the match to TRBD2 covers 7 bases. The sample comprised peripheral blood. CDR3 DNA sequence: TGTGCCAGCAGCACCAAAGCGGGGTCAGCCAAAAACATTCAGTACTTC. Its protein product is CASSTKAGSAKNIQYF.